This T cell receptor (beta chain) was recorded in a study of CD8 T cells in ankylosing spondylitis. This clonotype has more than one count but fewer than ten. Its target is unknown. Quantitative 5'-RACE with molecular barcodes was used to make the TCR beta libraries. TCRdb analysed the 5' RACE reads with MiXCR anew, one entry per CDR3 protein. The repertoire holds around 300,000 distinct CDR3 sequences, with approximately 10% as singletons. Looked up from germline, CDR1 is SGHNT and CDR2 is YYREEE (reference sequence). After removal of 6 bases from V and 1 base from J, the junction contained 9 bases not matched to a gene. CDR3 size: 15 residues. Study outcomes and limitations: Eight highly homologous variants made up a TCR beta motif, and this motif appeared characteristic of ankylosing spondylitis blood.

The chain carries TRBV5-4 and TRBJ1-1, with TRBD1 matching over 7 bases. The sequencing input was blood, either unsorted or a sorted T cell fraction (not recorded which). The TCR was taken from a female donor with ankylosing spondylitis or in good health (not recorded which). The CDR3 here is CASNLDRTPNTEAFF. The CDR3 DNA is TGTGCCAGCAATTTGGACAGGACCCCGAACACTGAAGCTTTCTTT.